The text below deals with one TCR beta chain. The J segment lost 6 bases and the V segment lost 3 bases, leaving 3 bases of the junction unmatched. The germline V gene encodes CDR1 LNHDA and CDR2 SQIVND (reference sequence). CDR3 length: 13 amino acids. The sample comes from a study of blood T cell repertoires in COVID-19. Libraries were prepared by immunoSEQ multiplex PCR; TCRdb keeps only in-frame clonotypes and omits some of them. The sample consists of about 200,000 clones, around 87% of them appearing once. The receptor was derived from a woman between 25 and 40 years old who had recovered from COVID-19. The chain joins TRBV19 to TRBJ1-2; 8 bases fit TRBD1. Sequencing input: PBMCs or T cells enriched from blood (not recorded which). CDR3 protein: CASSMGQVDGYTF. CDR3 in DNA: TGTGCCAGTAGTATGGGACAGGTAGATGGCTACACCTTC.